Each of the 21 T cell receptor beta chains below was sequenced from the same sample in a study of shared clonotypes between healthy human individuals. Sequencing used immunoSEQ multiplex PCR; TCRdb keeps in-frame clones, though not all of them. The profile shows more than 2,000,000 clones, 80% to 95% of them singletons. Material for sequencing was naive CD4+ T cells from PBMCs. Stated subset: CD45RA+ positively selected. Receptor source: a man between 18 and 29 years old in good health. Some clones in this sample may be carry-over from other donors' samples.

The chain carries TRBV14 and TRBJ2-7; D may be TRBD2 (5 bases). V was cut by 3 bases and J by 2 bases, with 11 bases left in between. Germline assignment: CDR1 SGHDN and CDR2 FVKESK. The CDR3 totals 14 residues. The CDR3 loop reads CASSHRTFTYEQYF. The CDR3 region has the DNA TGTGCCAGCAGCCACAGGACTTTTACCTACGAGCAGTACTTC.

V and J are TRBV5-1 and TRBJ2-3; a weak D match, TRBD2 (6 bases). CDR1 is SGHRS and CDR2 is YFSETQ in the germline V gene. This CDR3 is built from 14 residues. V was trimmed by 5 bases and J by 2 bases, leaving 12 bases between them. CDR3 sequence: CASRSQDYTDTQYF. The CDR3 coding sequence is TGCGCCAGCAGAAGCCAGGACTACACAGATACGCAGTATTTT.

The chain carries TRBV28 and TRBJ1-4, with no clear D. The V end was cut by 4 bases, the J end by 0 bases, with 9 bases between. There are 15 residues in the CDR3. Germline CDR1 is MDHEN and CDR2 is SYDVKM. The CDR3 here is CASSSRVTTNEKLFF. The CDR3 bases are TGTGCCAGCAGTTCTCGGGTCACAACTAATGAAAAACTGTTTTTT.

The rearrangement links TRBV7-3 to TRBJ2-2; 9 nucleotides align to TRBD2. The germline V gene has CDR1 SGHTA and CDR2 FQGTGA. Unmatched junction bases numbered 11, after V lost 5 bases and J lost 7 bases. The CDR3 is 16 amino acids. The CDR3 reads CASSPGTSFYGGELFF. In DNA, the CDR3 is TGTGCCAGCAGCCCCGGGACTAGCTTCTATGGCGGGGAGCTGTTTTTT. Supplemented by reference TRBV7-3 and TRBJ2-2, the full variable domain reads GAGVSQTPSNKVTEKGKYVELRCDPISGHTALYWYRQSLGQGPEFLIYFQGTGAADDSGLPNDRFFAVRPEGSVSTLKIQRTERGDSAVYLCASSPGTSFYGGELFFGEGSRLTVL.

This clone was counted a single time. The rearrangement uses TRBV28 and TRBJ2-7; the D gene is possibly TRBD1 (6 bases). Germline CDR1 is MDHEN and CDR2 is SYDVKM. CDR3 length equals 13 residues. V shed 5 bases and J shed 4 bases, with 12 bases lying between them. CDR3 in amino acids: CASSGTPKYEQYF. The CDR3 DNA follows: TGTGCCAGCAGTGGGACACCAAAATACGAGCAGTACTTC.

This clone was seen a handful of times. V is TRBV2 and J is TRBJ2-2, with a tentative D call TRBD2 (5 bases). The ends were cut back, 6 bases at V and 6 bases at J, with 20 bases in the middle. Germline V gene lookup returns CDR1 SNHLY and CDR2 FYNNEI. The CDR3 is 16 residues long. This chain's CDR3 is CASRARDPIFPGELFF. The CDR3 bases are TGTGCCAGCAGAGCCCGGGATCCTATCTTCCCCGGGGAGCTGTTTTTT.

The rearrangement uses TRBV7-2 and TRBJ1-4; 7 bases line up with TRBD1. V lost 2 bases to trimming and J lost 16 bases; unmatched junction nucleotides: 13. The CDR3 extends over 14 amino acids. The germline gives CDR1 SGHTA, CDR2 FQGNSA. DNA of the CDR3: TGTGCCAGCAGCTTATTGCTCGAGGGGGCGCCGCGGTTTTTT. Translated: CASSLLLEGAPRFF.

This sequence joins TRBV4-1 and TRBJ1-2; D gene ambiguous. CDR3 length equals 13 residues. CDR1 MGHRA and CDR2 YSYEKL come from the germline V gene. Trimming removed 4 bases at V and 4 bases at J, with 10 bases between. CDR3 sequence reads: CASSPLGAYGYTF. The CDR3 DNA sequence: TGCGCCAGCAGCCCGCTGGGTGCCTATGGCTACACCTTC.

The J gene is TRBJ1-4, the V gene TRBV5-1; no clear D. The germline V gene has CDR1 SGHRS and CDR2 YFSETQ. V was trimmed by 0 bases and J by 8 bases, leaving 20 bases between them. The CDR3 runs 17 residues. CDR3 DNA: TGCGCCAGCAGCTTGGATCGGGGAGGTGATAAGACCGAAAAACTGTTTTTT. This translates into CASSLDRGGDKTEKLFF.

This CDR3 is CASSFLVSSGEQFF. The CDR3 nucleotides are TGTGCCAGCAGCTTTCTAGTATCATCAGGGGAGCAGTTCTTC. The rearrangement uses TRBV5-6 and TRBJ2-1; D possibly corresponds to TRBD1 (5 bases). Trimming shortened V by 2 bases and J by 10 bases, and 16 bases separated the two germline ends. Germline CDR1 reads SGHDT; CDR2 reads YYEEEE. The CDR3 runs to 14 residues. Combining the CDR3 with reference TRBV5-6 and TRBJ2-1 gives the whole variable domain DAGVTQSPTHLIKTRGQQVTLRCSPKSGHDTVSWYQQALGQGPQFIFQYYEEEERQRGNFPDRFSGHQFPNYSSELNVNALLLGDSALYLCASSFLVSSGEQFFGPGTRLTVL.

The V and J genes are TRBV28 and TRBJ1-1, with D perhaps matching TRBD1 (5 bases). V was trimmed by 2 bases and J by 3 bases, leaving 19 bases between them. This CDR3 has 17 amino acids. Germline CDR1 MDHEN, CDR2 SYDVKM. Here the CDR3 reads CASSLLGAGLGDTEAFF. CDR3 nucleotides: TGTGCCAGCAGTTTACTTGGGGCAGGCCTAGGTGACACTGAAGCTTTCTTT.

V gene TRBV19 combines with J gene TRBJ2-7, with a tentative D call TRBD2 (6 bases). Trimming took off 5 bases at V and 4 bases at J, with 15 bases between the two ends. CDR3 length: 14 residues. The V gene's germline CDR1 is LNHDA and CDR2 SQIVND (reference sequence). The CDR3 loop reads CASSYGDSGYEQYF. In nucleotides, the CDR3 is TGTGCCAGTAGTTACGGGGACTCGGGTTACGAGCAGTACTTC.

The CDR3 region is CASSKQGTQPQHF. The DNA for the CDR3 is TGTGCCAGCAGCAAACAGGGTACACAGCCCCAGCATTTT. This chain connects TRBV21-1 to TRBJ1-5; TRBD1, the D gene given by the table, was not confirmed from the DNA. TRBV21-1 is annotated as a pseudogene. This CDR3 has 13 residues.

This chain uses TRBV7-2 with TRBJ2-5; possibly TRBD1 for D (6 bases). The CDR3 is made up of 15 amino acids. V lost 5 bases and J 2 bases, leaving 15 bases between the germline ends. The germline V gene has CDR1 SGHTA and CDR2 FQGNSA. The CDR3 loop is CASSQQGDGQETQYF. CDR3 coding DNA: TGTGCCAGCAGCCAACAGGGTGACGGGCAAGAGACCCAGTACTTC.

V and J are TRBV2 and TRBJ2-1, with 11 bases lining up with TRBD2. Germline V gene data show CDR1 as SNHLY and CDR2 as FYNNEI. The trim removed 6 bases at V and 5 bases at J, leaving 6 bases unmatched. The CDR3 sequence is 15 residues long. In nucleotides, the CDR3 is TGTGCCAGCAGCGTACTAGCGGGGGCGCACAATGAGCAGTTCTTC. This codes for CASSVLAGAHNEQFF.

Comments on this clone: This CDR3 is also generated by other DNA sequences in the sample. The chain has TRBV29-1 and TRBJ2-3, with 10 bases aligning to TRBD2. J gave up 4 bases and V 5 bases, and 3 bases lay outside the gene matches. Germline CDR1 and CDR2: SQVTM and ANQGSEA. The CDR3 spans 13 residues. The CDR3 coding sequence is TGCAGCGTTAGCGGGAGGGCCTCAGATACGCAGTATTTT. Protein product: CSVSGRASDTQYF.

This chain joins TRBV7-8 and TRBJ1-5, with D hard to call. V dropped 4 bases and J dropped 2 bases, with 12 bases sitting between them. Looked up from germline, CDR1 is SGHVS and CDR2 is FQNEAQ. This CDR3 region has 15 residues. In DNA, the CDR3 is TGTGCCAGCAGCTCTAGAGGGTTCGGCAATCAGCCCCAGCATTTT. Translating it yields CASSSRGFGNQPQHF. Supplemented by reference TRBV7-8 and TRBJ1-5, the full variable domain reads GAGVSQSPRYKVAKRGQDVALRCDPISGHVSLFWYQQALGQGPEFLTYFQNEAQLDKSGLPSDRFFAERPEGSVSTLKIQRTQQEDSAVYLCASSSRGFGNQPQHFGDGTRLSIL.

The chain employs TRBV28 and TRBJ2-7; D call uncertain. V lost 1 base, J lost 1 base, and 17 bases lay in between. The CDR3 totals 17 residues. The germline gives CDR1 MDHEN, CDR2 SYDVKM. CDR3 nucleotides: TGTGCCAGCAGTTTATATGGGCCAGCTCCTCTATCCTACGAGCAGTACTTC. Protein: CASSLYGPAPLSYEQYF. Supplemented by reference TRBV28 and TRBJ2-7, the full variable domain reads DVKVTQSSRYLVKRTGEKVFLECVQDMDHENMFWYRQDPGLGLRLIYFSYDVKMKEKGDIPEGYSVSREKKERFSLILESASTNQTSMYLCASSLYGPAPLSYEQYFGPGTRLTVT.

This chain connects TRBV18 to TRBJ1-3, with TRBD1 matching over 7 bases. Per the germline V gene, CDR1 is KGHSH and CDR2 is LQKENI. The CDR3 has 18 residues. J gave up 0 bases and V 4 bases, and 12 bases lay outside the gene matches. The CDR3 bases are TGTGCCAGCTCACTGGGACAGCCCGGTTTCAGCTCTGGAAACACCATATATTTT. Its translation: CASSLGQPGFSSGNTIYF.

CDR3 nucleotide sequence: TGTGCCAGCTCACCAGCGGGAGGGTTCGAGCAGTACTTC. This translates into CASSPAGGFEQYF. V usage is TRBV18 and J usage is TRBJ2-7, with TRBD2 matching over 9 bases. CDR3 length equals 13 residues. V shed 2 bases and J 6 bases; nucleotides not matched to a gene: 2. In germline, CDR1 is KGHSH, CDR2 LQKENI. The whole variable domain, filled in from reference TRBV18 and TRBJ2-7, reads NAGVMQNPRHLVRRRGQEARLRCSPMKGHSHVYWYRQLPEEGLKFMVYLQKENIIDESGMPKERFSAEFPKEGPSILRIQQVVRGDSAAYFCASSPAGGFEQYFGPGTRLTVT.

The rearrangement links TRBV5-6 to TRBJ1-6; the D gene is possibly TRBD1 (6 bases). The germline V gene has CDR1 SGHDT and CDR2 YYEEEE. The V and J ends lost 2 bases and 9 bases respectively, with 18 bases between them. The CDR3 extends over 16 amino acids. The CDR3 reads CASSFGAQGSASPLHF. CDR3 sequence (DNA): TGTGCCAGCAGCTTCGGGGCACAGGGCTCGGCTTCACCCCTCCACTTT.